The next 14 T cell receptor beta chains were all read from a single sample in a study of Ad26.COV2.S vaccination and SARS-CoV-2 variants. The treatment is: 19 received Ad26.COV2.S at low or high dose, single or two shots; five or six received placebo; per-sample allocation not given. The samples date from day 63 after the first vaccine or placebo injection. This table comes from immunoSEQ multiplex PCR, and its TCRdb copy is limited to in-frame clones, with some not included. The sample has roughly 320,000 clones; roughly 91% are singletons. The input for sequencing was peripheral blood, taken in a trial of Ad26.COV2.S vaccine versus placebo. Receptors were obtained from a person between 18 and 59 years old who received the Ad26.COV2.S COVID-19 vaccine or a placebo.

V is TRBV6-6 and J is TRBJ1-4; tentative D call: TRBD1 (5 bases). The length of the CDR3 is 13 residues. Germline lookup yields CDR1 MNHNY and CDR2 SVGAGI (reference sequence). The germline V and J ends were trimmed by 11 bases and 2 bases, with 12 bases remaining between them. The DNA for the CDR3 is TGTGCCGGAAAGGACACTACTAATGAAAAACTGTTTTTT. It is translated as CAGKDTTNEKLFF.

The chain uses TRBV5-1 and TRBJ2-7, with D perhaps matching TRBD1 or TRBD2 (6 bases each). Germline lookup yields CDR1 SGHRS and CDR2 YFSETQ. The CDR3 consists of 15 residues. V was shortened by 2 bases and J by 2 bases, with 14 bases between the two germline ends. The CDR3 protein is CASSLGGLLAYEQYF. The CDR3 DNA follows: TGCGCCAGCAGCTTAGGGGGGCTACTGGCCTACGAGCAGTACTTC.

The V and J genes are TRBV7-8 and TRBJ2-2, with 7 positions matching TRBD1. The germline gives CDR1 SGHVS, CDR2 FQNEAQ. The CDR3 length is 15 residues. V dropped 5 bases and J dropped 7; count of bases not matched to a gene: 10. CDR3 protein: CASSPDRVRGGELFF. CDR3 coding DNA: TGTGCCAGCAGCCCAGACAGGGTTAGAGGCGGGGAGCTGTTTTTT.

This chain connects TRBV7-3 to TRBJ2-7, with 14 positions matching TRBD2. CDR3 length: 16 residues. Germline lookup yields CDR1 SGHTA and CDR2 FQGTGA. Trimming took 0 bases from V and 5 from J; bases not matched to a gene: 3. The CDR3: CASSLTGLAGVHEQYF. The CDR3 DNA follows: TGTGCCAGCAGCTTAACGGGACTAGCGGGGGTCCACGAGCAGTACTTC.

The rearrangement uses TRBV27 and TRBJ2-6; the D is unclear. V was clipped by 2 bases and J by 3 bases, with 20 bases between them. CDR1 is MNHEY, CDR2 SMNVEV, per germline (reference sequence). The CDR3 covers 19 residues. CDR3 nucleotides: TGTGCCAGCAGTTTAGGTTGGGCAGGCCCCCGTGGTGGGGCCAACGTCCTGACTTTC. This sequence encodes CASSLGWAGPRGGANVLTF.

The chain uses TRBV4-1 and TRBJ1-1, with unresolved D. The CDR3 spans 14 residues. V was pared by 3 bases and J by 1 base, with 9 bases between. Per the germline V gene, CDR1 is MGHRA and CDR2 is YSYEKL. CDR3 coding DNA: TGCGCCAGCAGCCATGAGGATAGGAACACTGAAGCTTTCTTT. This translates into CASSHEDRNTEAFF.

V and J are TRBV4-3 and TRBJ1-1; a possible D gene is TRBD1 (6 bases). V was clipped by 4 bases and J by 5 bases, with 14 bases between them. The CDR3 has 14 amino acids. The germline CDR1 and CDR2 sequences are LGHNA and YSLEER. CDR3 region: CASSPQGGGTEAFF. The CDR3 bases are TGCGCCAGCAGCCCTCAAGGGGGGGGGACTGAAGCTTTCTTT.

The chain joins TRBV11-3 to TRBJ2-2; TRBD1 agrees at 9 bases. V was clipped by 5 bases and J by 7 bases; unmatched bases: 8. The CDR3 loop spans 15 amino acids. Per the germline V gene, CDR1 is SGHNT and CDR2 is YENEEA. CDR3 nucleotides: TGTGCCAGCAGCCAGGACAGGGGAGGATACGGGGAGCTGTTTTTT. Translated: CASSQDRGGYGELFF. Together with reference TRBV11-3 and TRBJ2-2, the CDR3 gives the full variable domain: EAGVVQSPRYKIIEKKQPVAFWCNPISGHNTLYWYLQNLGQGPELLIRYENEEAVDDSQLPKDRFSAERLKGVDSTLKIQPAELGDSAVYLCASSQDRGGYGELFFGEGSRLTVL.

V is TRBV6-5 and J is TRBJ1-2; a possible D gene is TRBD1 (5 bases). V was clipped by 0 bases and J by 5 bases, with 13 bases between them. The CDR3 runs to 15 residues. CDR1 is MNHEY, CDR2 SVGAGI, per germline. The CDR3 DNA reads TGTGCCAGCAGTTACTCGCCAGGGTCGAGATATGGCTACACCTTC. This sequence encodes CASSYSPGSRYGYTF.

V is TRBV7-9 and J is TRBJ1-1; no definite D call. This CDR3 has 15 amino acids. The V end was cut by 3 bases, the J end by 4 bases, with 15 bases between. Germline V gene data show CDR1 as SEHNR and CDR2 as FQNEAQ (reference sequence). As DNA, the CDR3 is TGTGCCAGCAGCTTCCTGATGGGTTCACTCACTGAAGCTTTCTTT. This gives the protein CASSFLMGSLTEAFF. Looking up the rest from reference TRBV7-9 and TRBJ1-1 gives the full variable domain: DTGVSQNPRHKITKRGQNVTFRCDPISEHNRLYWYRQTLGQGPEFLTYFQNEAQLEKSRLLSDRFSAERPKGSFSTLEIQRTEQGDSAMYLCASSFLMGSLTEAFFGQGTRLTVV.

CDR3 nucleotides: TGTGCCAGCAGCCGGACCGGGACTAGCTTCATCGGGGGGGAGCTGTTTTTT. As protein: CASSRTGTSFIGGELFF. This chain links TRBV14 with TRBJ2-2; 9 bases line up with TRBD2. Losses at the gene ends were 4 bases for V and 8 bases for J; bases not matched to a gene: 14. The length of the CDR3 is 17 residues. Germline-derived CDR1 and CDR2 are SGHDN and FVKESK. The whole variable domain, filled in from reference TRBV14 and TRBJ2-2, reads EAGVTQFPSHSVIEKGQTVTLRCDPISGHDNLYWYRRVMGKEIKFLLHFVKESKQDESGMPNNRFLAERTGGTYSTLKVQPAELEDSGVYFCASSRTGTSFIGGELFFGEGSRLTVL.

The rearrangement uses TRBV11-2 and TRBJ1-3, with unresolved D. Trimming took off 5 bases at V and 1 base at J, with 9 bases between the two ends. CDR1 is SGHAT and CDR2 is FQNNGV in the germline V gene. The CDR3 has 14 residues. In DNA form, the CDR3 reads TGTGCCAGCAGCAACGCTTTATCTGGAAACACCATATATTTT. It codes for CASSNALSGNTIYF. The whole variable domain, remainder taken from reference TRBV11-2 and TRBJ1-3, is EAGVAQSPRYKIIEKRQSVAFWCNPISGHATLYWYQQILGQGPKLLIQFQNNGVVDDSQLPKDRFSAERLKGVDSTLKIQPAKLEDSAVYLCASSNALSGNTIYFGEGSWLTVV.

The chain joins TRBV24-1 to TRBJ2-2; no clear D gene. V lost 6 bases and J 1 base, leaving 11 bases between the germline ends. The CDR3 has 15 residues. Germline V gives CDR1 KGHDR, CDR2 SFDVKD. The chain's CDR3 is CATSSAIGNTGELFF. CDR3 nucleotides: TGTGCCACCAGTTCGGCGATCGGGAACACCGGGGAGCTGTTTTTT.

This sequence joins TRBV4-3 and TRBJ2-3; D perhaps matches TRBD2 (5 bases). V dropped 0 bases and J dropped 2 bases, with 9 bases sitting between them. Germline assignment: CDR1 LGHNA and CDR2 YSLEER. This CDR3 region has 15 residues. The CDR3 DNA reads as TGCGCCAGCAGCCAAGATCAGCGGCCCACAGATACGCAGTATTTT. Encoded protein: CASSQDQRPTDTQYF.